These 31 T cell receptor beta chains were sequenced from one sample in a study of shared clonotypes between healthy human individuals. Assay: immunoSEQ multiplex PCR; the TCRdb copy retains only in-frame clones and omits some. The data hold 2 million to 2.5 million clones, with 92% observed a single time. What was sequenced was naive CD4+ T cells from PBMCs. As to subset: CD45RA+ positively selected. Receptor source: a man younger than 30 in good health. Some clones in this sample may be carry-over from other donors' samples.

V and J are TRBV5-6 and TRBJ1-2, with 8 bases lining up with TRBD1. V trimming: 4 bases; J trimming: 4 bases; junction bases outside the gene matches: 15. The CDR3 sequence is 17 residues long. Per the germline V gene, CDR1 is SGHDT and CDR2 is YYEEEE. The CDR3 reads CASSQALDRAKIYGYTF. The CDR3 DNA reads TGTGCCAGCAGCCAAGCGTTGGACAGGGCAAAAATCTATGGCTACACCTTC.

This clone appeared a single time. This chain links TRBV5-4 with TRBJ1-1; D is ambiguous. V shed 3 bases and J shed 4 bases, with 16 bases lying between them. The CDR3 is 15 amino acids. Germline CDR1 reads SGHNT; CDR2 reads YYREEE (reference sequence). CDR3 DNA: TGTGCCAGCAGCTCACCTCTCTTGTCGGGCACTGAAGCTTTCTTT. Translated: CASSSPLLSGTEAFF.

This clone was picked up one time. In DNA, the CDR3 is TGTGCCAGCAGTTCGGGGACAGGGAGGGAGCAGTACTTC. This translates into CASSSGTGREQYF. The chain recombines TRBV6-5 with TRBJ2-7, with 9 positions matching TRBD1. Trimming took 4 bases from V and 7 from J; bases not matched to a gene: 5. CDR1 is MNHEY, CDR2 SVGAGI, per germline. The CDR3 consists of 13 residues.

The chain carries TRBV2 and TRBJ2-7; TRBD1 is a possible D gene (5 bases). The CDR3 length is 12 residues. The germline V and J ends were trimmed by 1 base and 6 bases, with 7 bases remaining between them. The germline gives CDR1 SNHLY, CDR2 FYNNEI. CDR3 amino acids: CASSEGQGEQYF. CDR3 in DNA: TGTGCCAGCAGTGAAGGTCAGGGCGAGCAGTACTTC.

The CDR3 coding sequence is TGTGCCAGCAGCCTAAGAGGGACAGGGGTAGACAATGAGCAGTTCTTC. As protein: CASSLRGTGVDNEQFF. The V call is TRBV9, the J call TRBJ2-1, with 10 nucleotides matching TRBD1. The CDR3 has 16 amino acids. Unmatched junction bases numbered 9, after V lost 4 bases and J lost 5 bases. In germline, CDR1 is SGDLS, CDR2 YYNGEE.

A single count supports this clone. This chain links TRBV2 with TRBJ2-5; TRBD2 matches at 8 bases. This CDR3 region has 15 residues. CDR1 and CDR2 (germline): SNHLY, FYNNEI. The ends lost 8 bases at V and 2 bases at J; junction bases unmatched: 10. The CDR3: CASRKTSANQETQYF. CDR3 sequence (DNA): TGTGCCAGCCGAAAGACTAGCGCGAATCAAGAGACCCAGTACTTC.

V gene TRBV6-5 combines with J gene TRBJ1-1, with D possibly TRBD1 on 6 matching bases. The CDR3 loop spans 15 amino acids. Trimming took off 6 bases at V and 9 bases at J, with 23 bases between the two ends. CDR1 and CDR2 (germline): MNHEY, SVGAGI. The CDR3 spells CASRQTWGGRNKAFF. The CDR3 bases are TGTGCCAGCAGACAAACTTGGGGGGGCCGTAATAAAGCTTTCTTT.

DNA of the CDR3: TGTGCCAGCAGTGATTCAGACAGGGAGAACACTGAAGCTTTCTTT. Translating it yields CASSDSDRENTEAFF. The chain uses TRBV2 and TRBJ1-1; 7 bases map to TRBD1. In germline, CDR1 is SNHLY, CDR2 FYNNEI. The CDR3 consists of 15 residues. Germline trimming cut 3 bases from V and 1 base from J; bases unmatched to any gene: 5.

This clone was observed a handful of times. The chain has TRBV6-1 and TRBJ1-1; D remains unclear. The CDR3 covers 14 residues. V lost 7 bases and J 1 base, leaving 13 bases between the germline ends. Per the germline V gene, CDR1 is MNHNS and CDR2 is SASEGT. The CDR3 nucleotides are TGTGCCAGCAAGCTGGAATCCCGGAACACTGAAGCTTTCTTT. Protein sequence: CASKLESRNTEAFF.

V usage is TRBV7-8 and J usage is TRBJ1-6; D gene unclear. This CDR3 comprises 14 residues. V shed 0 bases and J shed 8 bases, with 8 bases lying between them. The germline gives CDR1 SGHVS, CDR2 FQNEAQ. This chain's CDR3 is CASSLALMDSPLHF. CDR3 bases: TGTGCCAGCAGCTTAGCCCTCATGGATTCACCCCTCCACTTT.

As to this clone: Other DNA sequences in the same sample also yield this CDR3. The genes are TRBV7-3 and TRBJ2-1; D possibly uses TRBD1 or TRBD2 (5 bases each). V shed 0 bases and J shed 7 bases, with 10 bases lying between them. There are 14 residues in the CDR3. The germline CDR1 and CDR2 sequences are SGHTA and FQGTGA. CDR3 protein: CASSLTGGINEQFF. In DNA, the CDR3 is TGTGCCAGCAGCTTAACTGGGGGAATAAATGAGCAGTTCTTC.

The chain is built from TRBV7-9 and TRBJ2-5; 7 positions match TRBD2. Trimming removed 2 bases from V and 0 bases from J; junction bases left unmatched: 6. The CDR3 totals 16 residues. Looked up from germline, CDR1 is SEHNR and CDR2 is FQNEAQ (reference sequence). The chain's CDR3 is CASSLSRAGHQETQYF. CDR3 in DNA: TGTGCCAGCAGCTTATCTAGAGCGGGACACCAAGAGACCCAGTACTTC.

This rearrangement joins TRBV7-6 to TRBJ1-2, with D unresolved. Trimming took off 5 bases at V and 7 bases at J, with 11 bases between the two ends. The CDR3 length is 12 residues. Looked up from germline, CDR1 is SGHVS and CDR2 is FNYEAQ. CDR3 sequence: CASSDPLGGYTF. As DNA, the CDR3 is TGTGCCAGCAGCGACCCCCTAGGTGGCTACACCTTC. The whole variable domain, filled in from reference TRBV7-6 and TRBJ1-2, reads GAGVSQSPRYKVTKRGQDVALRCDPISGHVSLYWYRQALGQGPEFLTYFNYEAQQDKSGLPNDRFSAERPEGSISTLTIQRTEQRDSAMYRCASSDPLGGYTFGSGTRLTVV.

The rearrangement uses TRBV14 and TRBJ2-7, with D perhaps matching TRBD1 (6 bases). The ends were cut back, 1 base at V and 1 base at J, with 14 bases in the middle. The CDR3 extends over 16 amino acids. Looked up from germline, CDR1 is SGHDN and CDR2 is FVKESK. The CDR3 bases are TGTGCCAGCAGCCAAGGCGATATGGACAGATCCTACGAGCAGTACTTC. Amino acid sequence: CASSQGDMDRSYEQYF.

The gene calls are TRBV7-9 and TRBJ2-7; 10 bases line up with TRBD1. Trimming at V came to 5 bases and at J to 0 bases, leaving 13 bases not matched to a gene. The CDR3 spans 18 residues. Germline CDR1 reads SEHNR; CDR2 reads FQNEAQ (reference sequence). The DNA for the CDR3 is TGTGCCAGCAGCCCCCGCCCGGGACAGGGGACCCGCTCCTACGAGCAGTACTTC. It yields the protein CASSPRPGQGTRSYEQYF.

This rearrangement joins TRBV5-1 to TRBJ2-3, with TRBD1 identical over 7 bases. V gave up 7 bases and J gave up 0 bases; unmatched junction bases: 8. CDR3 length: 15 residues. Germline values: CDR1 SGHRS, CDR2 YFSETQ. The CDR3 reads CASGTPGQSTDTQYF. The DNA for the CDR3 is TGCGCCAGCGGAACGCCGGGACAGAGCACAGATACGCAGTATTTT.

CDR3 in DNA: TGCAGTGCTACAGGGTCAGATACGCAGTATTTT. Protein: CSATGSDTQYF. The chain combines TRBV20-1 with TRBJ2-3; a possible D gene is TRBD1 (5 bases). The CDR3 sequence is 11 residues long. V shed 4 bases and J shed 4 bases, with 6 bases lying between them. Germline V gives CDR1 DFQATT, CDR2 SNEGSKA (reference sequence).

This clone has just one count. The chain recombines TRBV10-3 with TRBJ2-7; D gene uncertain. This CDR3 comprises 13 residues. The V gene's germline CDR1 is ENHRY and CDR2 SYGVKD. V dropped 3 bases and J dropped 7 bases, with 13 bases sitting between them. The CDR3 nucleotides read TGTGCCATCAGTGATCGAGGTGTCGGGGAGCAGTACTTC. Its translation is CAISDRGVGEQYF.

The rearrangement joins TRBV10-3 to TRBJ1-5; a possible D gene is TRBD1 (5 bases). The CDR3 spans 15 residues. The germline CDR1 and CDR2 sequences are ENHRY and SYGVKD. Trimming left V 6 bases short and J 0 bases short, with 12 bases between. In DNA, the CDR3 is TGTGCCATCAGAGACGACAGATATAGCAATCAGCCCCAGCATTTT. Translating gives CAIRDDRYSNQPQHF.

The rearrangement uses TRBV4-3 and TRBJ2-5; D ambiguous. V gave up 0 bases and J gave up 2 bases, with 7 bases separating them. This CDR3 is 14 amino acids long. Germline-derived CDR1 and CDR2 are LGHNA and YSLEER. The CDR3 reads CASSQEGDQETQYF. The CDR3 nucleotides are TGCGCCAGCAGCCAAGAAGGTGATCAAGAGACCCAGTACTTC.

The V gene is TRBV10-3, the J gene TRBJ1-4, with D perhaps TRBD1 (5 bases). Trimming stripped 6 bases from V and 3 bases from J, with 8 bases between. The CDR3 totals 13 residues. CDR1 is ENHRY and CDR2 is SYGVKD in the germline V gene. This CDR3 is CAIRGVANEKLFF. As DNA, the CDR3 is TGTGCCATCAGGGGGGTAGCTAATGAAAAACTGTTTTTT.

The gene calls are TRBV5-4 and TRBJ1-2, with TRBD1 as a possible D gene (5 bases). The CDR3 has 13 residues. V dropped 3 bases and J dropped 7 bases, with 13 bases sitting between them. The germline gives CDR1 SGHNT, CDR2 YYREEE (reference sequence). CDR3 loop: CASSSPGLSGYTF. Here the CDR3 DNA reads TGTGCCAGCAGCTCTCCAGGGTTAAGTGGCTACACCTTC.

This clone was detected only once. DNA for the CDR3: TGTGCCAGCACCAGGGGTTCCACCGGGGAGCTGTTTTTT. It translates to CASTRGSTGELFF. The chain recombines TRBV6-5 with TRBJ2-2; weak D call: TRBD1 (6 bases). CDR3 length: 13 residues. V shed 7 bases and J shed 4 bases, with 10 bases lying between them. The germline V gene encodes CDR1 MNHEY and CDR2 SVGAGI.

This clone was seen only once. V usage is TRBV11-2 and J usage is TRBJ2-5; TRBD2 aligns across 7 bases. This CDR3 is built from 15 residues. Germline loops: CDR1 SGHAT, CDR2 FQNNGV. The trim removed 5 bases at V and 4 bases at J, leaving 10 bases unmatched. CDR3 nucleotides: TGTGCCAGCAGCCTACTCGCGGGAGTCTTAGAGACCCAGTACTTC. Its protein is CASSLLAGVLETQYF.

The chain employs TRBV2 and TRBJ2-2; D might be TRBD2 (5 bases). In germline, CDR1 is SNHLY, CDR2 FYNNEI. The germline V and J ends were trimmed by 7 bases and 0 bases, with 18 bases remaining between them. The CDR3 length is 17 residues. CDR3 in amino acids: CASTGWSRPSNTGELFF. The CDR3 DNA reads as TGTGCCAGCACGGGATGGAGCCGGCCCTCGAACACCGGGGAGCTGTTTTTT.

As to this clone: This sample also contains other DNA sequences that code for the same CDR3. The chain employs TRBV7-2 and TRBJ2-3; 8 bases match TRBD1. The germline gives CDR1 SGHTA, CDR2 FQGNSA. The ends lost 5 bases at V and 6 bases at J; junction bases unmatched: 7. The CDR3 consists of 14 residues. The chain's CDR3 is CASSPRTGTDTQYF. As DNA, the CDR3 is TGTGCCAGCAGCCCGCGGACAGGGACCGATACGCAGTATTTT.

The rearrangement links TRBV7-2 to TRBJ2-1, with TRBD2 matching over 10 bases. V trimming: 5 bases; J trimming: 2 bases; junction bases outside the gene matches: 15. The CDR3 length is 19 residues. Germline CDR1 and CDR2: SGHTA and FQGNSA. CDR3 in amino acids: CASSRGPQAGGSPYNEQFF. The CDR3 nucleotides are TGTGCCAGCAGCAGAGGACCTCAAGCGGGAGGGTCCCCCTACAATGAGCAGTTCTTC.

This chain links TRBV7-9 with TRBJ2-3; 7 bases map to TRBD2. The junction had 5 bases not matched to a gene; V was cut back by 0 bases and J by 2 bases. The germline gives CDR1 SEHNR, CDR2 FQNEAQ (reference sequence). The CDR3 has 16 amino acids. The CDR3 region is CASSLAGGSHTDTQYF. In DNA, the CDR3 is TGTGCCAGCAGCTTAGCCGGGGGGTCCCACACAGATACGCAGTATTTT. The complete variable domain, with remaining parts taken from reference TRBV7-9 and TRBJ2-3, reads DTGVSQNPRHKITKRGQNVTFRCDPISEHNRLYWYRQTLGQGPEFLTYFQNEAQLEKSRLLSDRFSAERPKGSFSTLEIQRTEQGDSAMYLCASSLAGGSHTDTQYFGPGTRLTVL.

The rearrangement joins TRBV18 to TRBJ1-4; 9 nucleotides match TRBD1. The CDR3 extends over 15 amino acids. The germline CDR1 and CDR2 sequences are KGHSH and LQKENI. Germline trimming cut 4 bases from V and 3 bases from J; bases unmatched to any gene: 3. In DNA form, the CDR3 reads TGTGCCAGCTCACGAGGGACAGGGTCTAATGAAAAACTGTTTTTT. Its protein product is CASSRGTGSNEKLFF.

The chain combines TRBV9 with TRBJ2-3; 8 bases fit TRBD2. J gave up 4 bases and V 5 bases, and 9 bases lay outside the gene matches. This CDR3 contains 15 residues. In germline, CDR1 is SGDLS, CDR2 YYNGEE. This CDR3 is CASSYRGLAPDTQYF. In DNA form, the CDR3 reads TGTGCCAGCAGTTACCGAGGACTAGCCCCAGATACGCAGTATTTT.

The J gene is TRBJ2-1, the V gene TRBV14; the match to TRBD2 covers 7 bases. V was pared by 1 base and J by 3 bases, with 9 bases of the junction left unmatched. The CDR3 is 17 residues long. Germline V gene lookup returns CDR1 SGHDN and CDR2 FVKESK. The DNA for the CDR3 is TGTGCCAGCAGCCAAGGCGGTCTAGCGGACCACTACAATGAGCAGTTCTTC. Its translation: CASSQGGLADHYNEQFF.